Listed below are T cell receptor beta chains from one sample, sequenced in a study of T cell responses to AZD1222 COVID-19 vaccine. The method was immunoSEQ multiplex PCR; TCRdb's version includes in-frame clones alone and lacks a portion of them. Of some 110,000 clones in the sample, about 91% are singletons; the top ten hold 1.5% to 2%. Sample: peripheral blood, taken 28 days after the second AZD1222 dose. These receptors came from an adult who received the AZD1222 COVID-19 vaccine. The conserved cysteine and the conserved F or W are not part of the CDR3 here.

v_call	cdr3_aa
TRBV7-8	ASSPRMEETQY
TRBV24-1	ATSDSTTLYGYT
TRBV5-1	ASSSRAKPGLAGVGYEQY
TRBV28	ASSLYEKLF
TRBV7-3	ASSRDRGLVYEQY
TRBV7-6	ASSLGGRNSYNEQF
TRBV6-4	ASSVGSMETQY
TRBV10-1	ASSDDPAASTDTQY
TRBV5-5	ASSSFGPPVGYGYT
TRBV19	ASSMVQGGDGYT
TRBV4-1	ASSQGSGQFPTGELF
TRBV29-1	SGEGGYGYT
TRBV27	ASSFGTRYEQY
TRBV6-6	ASSSRTSGSLDEQF
TRBV11-2	ASSSGDRGRVYGYT
TRBV18	ASSPPGGVFYNEQF
TRBV3-1/TRBV3-2	ASSQHGQAPYNEQF